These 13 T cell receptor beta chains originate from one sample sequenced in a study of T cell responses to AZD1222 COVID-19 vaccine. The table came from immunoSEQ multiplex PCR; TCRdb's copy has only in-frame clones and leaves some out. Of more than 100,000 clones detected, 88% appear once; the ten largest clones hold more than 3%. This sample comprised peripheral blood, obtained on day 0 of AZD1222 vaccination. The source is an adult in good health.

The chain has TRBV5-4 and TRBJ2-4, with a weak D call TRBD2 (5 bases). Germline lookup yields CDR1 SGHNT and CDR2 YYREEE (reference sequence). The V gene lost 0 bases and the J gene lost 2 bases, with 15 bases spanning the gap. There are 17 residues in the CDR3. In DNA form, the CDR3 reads TGTGCCAGCAGCTTGGTACCAGGCGAGCGGACCAAAAACATTCAGTACTTC. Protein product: CASSLVPGERTKNIQYF.

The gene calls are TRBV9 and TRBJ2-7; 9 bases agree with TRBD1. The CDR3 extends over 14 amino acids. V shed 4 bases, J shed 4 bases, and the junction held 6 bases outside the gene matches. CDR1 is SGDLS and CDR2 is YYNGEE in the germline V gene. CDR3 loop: CASSPDRGIYEQYF. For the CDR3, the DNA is TGTGCCAGCAGCCCGGACAGGGGTATATACGAGCAGTACTTC.

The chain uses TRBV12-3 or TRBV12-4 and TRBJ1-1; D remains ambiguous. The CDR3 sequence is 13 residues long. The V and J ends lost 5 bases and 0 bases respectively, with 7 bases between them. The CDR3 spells CASSPAVNTEAFF. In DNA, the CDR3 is TGTGCCAGCAGTCCCGCGGTGAACACTGAAGCTTTCTTT.

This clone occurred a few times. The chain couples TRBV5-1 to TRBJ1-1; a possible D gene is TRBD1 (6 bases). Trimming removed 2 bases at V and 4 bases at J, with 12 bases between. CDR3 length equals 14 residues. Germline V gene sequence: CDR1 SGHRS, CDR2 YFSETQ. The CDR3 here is CASSLLTGSTEAFF. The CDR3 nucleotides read TGCGCCAGCAGCTTACTAACAGGGTCCACTGAAGCTTTCTTT.

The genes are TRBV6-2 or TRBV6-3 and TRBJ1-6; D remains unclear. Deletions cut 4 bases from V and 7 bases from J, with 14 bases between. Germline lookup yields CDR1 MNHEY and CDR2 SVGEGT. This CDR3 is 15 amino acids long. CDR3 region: CASSSGRAKNSPLHF. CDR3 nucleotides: TGTGCCAGCAGTTCGGGGAGGGCTAAGAATTCACCCCTCCACTTT.

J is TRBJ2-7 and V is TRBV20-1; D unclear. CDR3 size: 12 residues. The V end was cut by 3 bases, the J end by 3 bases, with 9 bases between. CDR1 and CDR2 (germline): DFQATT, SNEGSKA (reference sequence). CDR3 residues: CSASSWDYEQYF. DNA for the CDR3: TGCAGTGCTAGTAGTTGGGACTACGAGCAGTACTTC.

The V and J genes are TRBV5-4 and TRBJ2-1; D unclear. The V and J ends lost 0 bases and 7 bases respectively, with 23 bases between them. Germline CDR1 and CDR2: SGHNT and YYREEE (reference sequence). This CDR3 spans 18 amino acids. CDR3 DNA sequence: TGTGCCAGCAGCTTGGCTCGGCGCGCCCCCTATACTTGGAATGAGCAGTTCTTC. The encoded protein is CASSLARRAPYTWNEQFF.

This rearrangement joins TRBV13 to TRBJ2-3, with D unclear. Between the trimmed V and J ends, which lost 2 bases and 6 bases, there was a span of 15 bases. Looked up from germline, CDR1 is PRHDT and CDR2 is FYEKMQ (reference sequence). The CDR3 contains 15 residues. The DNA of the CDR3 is TGTGCCAGCAGCTTATGGACCCATCCCTCCGATACGCAGTATTTT. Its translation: CASSLWTHPSDTQYF.

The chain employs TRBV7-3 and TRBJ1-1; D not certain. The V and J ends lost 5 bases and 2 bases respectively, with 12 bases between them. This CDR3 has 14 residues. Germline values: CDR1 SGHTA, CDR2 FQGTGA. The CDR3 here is CASSPQGRNTEAFF. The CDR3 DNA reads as TGTGCCAGCAGCCCTCAAGGAAGAAACACTGAAGCTTTCTTT.

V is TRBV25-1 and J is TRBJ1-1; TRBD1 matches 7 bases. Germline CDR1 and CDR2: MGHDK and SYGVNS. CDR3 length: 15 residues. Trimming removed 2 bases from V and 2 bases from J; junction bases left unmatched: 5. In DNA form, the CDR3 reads TGTGCCAGCAGTGAAGGGACAGTCCTAAACACTGAAGCTTTCTTT. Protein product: CASSEGTVLNTEAFF.

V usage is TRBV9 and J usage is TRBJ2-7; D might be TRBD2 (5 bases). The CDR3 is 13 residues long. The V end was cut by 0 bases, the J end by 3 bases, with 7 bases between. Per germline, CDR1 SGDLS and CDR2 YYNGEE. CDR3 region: CASSVADFYEQYF. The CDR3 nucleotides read TGTGCCAGCAGCGTAGCGGACTTCTACGAGCAGTACTTC. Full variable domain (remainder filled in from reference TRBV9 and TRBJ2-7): DSGVTQTPKHLITATGQRVTLRCSPRSGDLSVYWYQQSLDQGLQFLIQYYNGEERAKGNILERFSAQQFPDLHSELNLSSLELGDSALYFCASSVADFYEQYFGPGTRLTVT.

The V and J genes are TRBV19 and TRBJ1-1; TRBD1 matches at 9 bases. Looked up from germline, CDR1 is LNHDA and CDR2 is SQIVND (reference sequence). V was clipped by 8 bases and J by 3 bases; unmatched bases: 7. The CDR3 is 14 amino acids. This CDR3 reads CASSPGQGYTEAFF. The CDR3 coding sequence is TGTGCCAGTTCACCGGGACAGGGATACACTGAAGCTTTCTTT.

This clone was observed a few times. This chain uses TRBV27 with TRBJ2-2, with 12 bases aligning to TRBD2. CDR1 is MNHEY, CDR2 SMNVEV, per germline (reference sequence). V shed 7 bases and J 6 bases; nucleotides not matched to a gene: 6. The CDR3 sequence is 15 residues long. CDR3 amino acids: CASIRTSGDPGELFF. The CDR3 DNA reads TGTGCCAGCATCCGGACTAGCGGGGATCCCGGGGAGCTGTTTTTT.